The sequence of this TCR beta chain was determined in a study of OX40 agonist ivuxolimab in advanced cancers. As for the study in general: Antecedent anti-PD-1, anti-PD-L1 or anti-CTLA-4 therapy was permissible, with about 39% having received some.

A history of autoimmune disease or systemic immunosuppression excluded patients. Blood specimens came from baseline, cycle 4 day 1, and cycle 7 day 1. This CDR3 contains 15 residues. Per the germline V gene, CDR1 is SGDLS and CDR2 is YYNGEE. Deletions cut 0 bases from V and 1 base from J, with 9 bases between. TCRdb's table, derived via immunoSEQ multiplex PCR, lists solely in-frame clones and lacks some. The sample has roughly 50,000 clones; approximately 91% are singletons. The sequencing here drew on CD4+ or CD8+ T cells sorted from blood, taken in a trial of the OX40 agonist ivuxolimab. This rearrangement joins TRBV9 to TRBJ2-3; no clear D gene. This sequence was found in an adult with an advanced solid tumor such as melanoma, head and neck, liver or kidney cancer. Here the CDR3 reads CASSVASRGTDTQYF. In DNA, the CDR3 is TGTGCCAGCAGCGTAGCTTCCCGCGGCACAGATACGCAGTATTTT.